The 3 T cell receptor beta chains below all came from one sample that was sequenced in a study of technical replicates of blood from several donors. Sequencing was performed with immunoSEQ multiplex PCR; in TCRdb, only in-frame clones are kept and a portion is missing. The sample carries some 74,000 clones, roughly 90% recorded once. Sequenced material: T cells isolated from PBMCs. Receptor source: a human donor in good health.

The J gene is TRBJ2-7, the V gene TRBV7-6, with TRBD1 matching over 7 bases. The CDR3 is 14 residues long. The germline gives CDR1 SGHVS, CDR2 FNYEAQ. V lost 5 bases and J lost 2; bases outside the gene matches: 6. This chain's CDR3 is CASSVRDRAYEQYF. The CDR3 DNA sequence: TGTGCCAGCAGCGTACGGGACAGAGCCTACGAGCAGTACTTC.

The rearrangement links TRBV28 to TRBJ2-1, with 13 bases matching TRBD2. J gave up 8 bases and V 5 bases, and 12 bases lay outside the gene matches. Per the germline V gene, CDR1 is MDHEN and CDR2 is SYDVKM. The CDR3 is made up of 17 amino acids. In nucleotides, the CDR3 is TGTGCCAGCAGTGCAGGACTAGCGGGAGCAGCGTCGGATGAGCAGTTCTTC. Residues: CASSAGLAGAASDEQFF.

The chain's CDR3 is CASSYSLAGNTIYF. The CDR3 DNA reads as TGTGCCAGCAGTTATAGTCTCGCTGGAAACACCATATATTTT. V gene TRBV6-5 combines with J gene TRBJ1-3; D is undetermined. Trimming shortened V by 3 bases and J by 2 bases, and 8 bases separated the two germline ends. The CDR3 loop spans 14 amino acids. CDR1 MNHEY and CDR2 SVGAGI come from the germline V gene.